Presented here are 23 T cell receptor beta chains from one specimen sequenced in a study of identical twins. TCRdb fed the 5' RACE reads into MiXCR, producing one record per CDR3 protein. Of roughly 240,000 distinct CDR3 sequences in the sample, roughly 7% are singletons; the top ten hold under 4%. Separately, the same data were catalogued under a study of yellow fever vaccine responses in identical twins.

Input material: memory (CD45RO+) T cells sorted from blood. These receptors originate from a woman younger than 35 in good health.

In its sample, this clonotype ranks as medium-sized. This chain uses TRBV2 with TRBJ2-1; a possible D gene is TRBD1 (5 bases). Germline-derived CDR1 and CDR2 are SNHLY and FYNNEI. CDR3 length equals 17 residues. Deletions cut 1 base from V and 1 base from J, with 14 bases between. CDR3 sequence (DNA): TGTGCCAGCAGTGAAGGGCGTCAGGGATGGTCCTACAATGAGCAGTTCTTC. Translation: CASSEGRQGWSYNEQFF.

This clonotype was detected many times. This chain links TRBV4-1 with TRBJ1-2; D gene unclear. V gave up 1 base and J gave up 5 bases, with 8 bases separating them. Germline V lookup: CDR1 MGHRA, CDR2 YSYEKL. The length of the CDR3 is 13 residues. This CDR3 is CASSQVAAYGYTF. The CDR3 DNA reads as TGCGCCAGCAGCCAAGTGGCAGCATATGGCTACACCTTC.

This clonotype has more than one count but fewer than ten. The V gene is TRBV12-3 or TRBV12-4, the J gene TRBJ2-1; 13 nucleotides align to TRBD2. Trimming at V came to 6 bases and at J to 4 bases, leaving 6 bases not matched to a gene. The CDR3 is 16 residues long. CDR3 region: CASSAGTSGNYNEQFF. The DNA of the CDR3 is TGTGCCAGCAGCGCCGGGACTAGCGGGAATTACAATGAGCAGTTCTTC.

This clonotype was seen more than once but under ten times. The J gene is TRBJ1-5, the V gene TRBV6-1, with a tentative D call TRBD1 (5 bases). The CDR3 has 14 amino acids. V shed 8 bases and J shed 6 bases, with 17 bases lying between them. In germline, CDR1 is MNHNS, CDR2 SASEGT. The CDR3 protein is CASATDIDSQPQHF. DNA of the CDR3: TGTGCCAGCGCGACTGATATCGACAGTCAGCCCCAGCATTTT.

This clonotype appeared many times. The CDR3 sequence: CASSKGGRETQYF. CDR3 nucleotides: TGTGCCAGCAGCAAGGGGGGGCGGGAGACCCAGTACTTC. The chain combines TRBV12-3 or TRBV12-4 with TRBJ2-5; tentatively, D is TRBD2 (7 bases). The CDR3 length is 13 residues. V was clipped by 6 bases and J by 5 bases, with 13 bases between them.

The chain uses TRBV9 and TRBJ2-2, with a tentative D call TRBD2 (6 bases). The germline V and J ends were trimmed by 0 bases and 3 bases, with 12 bases remaining between them. The germline V gene encodes CDR1 SGDLS and CDR2 YYNGEE. The CDR3 has 16 residues. This CDR3 is CASSVEVWGDTGELFF. In nucleotides, the CDR3 is TGTGCCAGCAGCGTAGAGGTTTGGGGGGACACCGGGGAGCTGTTTTTT.

As concerns this clonotype: At one of its ends the junction is not consistent with the germline gene, which may arise from a read error. This rearrangement joins TRBV18 to TRBJ2-7; TRBD2 matches 8 bases. This CDR3 is 15 amino acids long. Germline-derived CDR1 and CDR2 are KGHSH and LQKENI. The CDR3 DNA reads TGTGCCAGCTCACGGGCTAGCGGGTCATTCTACGTGCAGTACTTC. Translation gives CASSRASGSFYVQYF.

In its sample, this clonotype was seen many times. The rearrangement links TRBV5-1 to TRBJ1-1; D gene ambiguous. CDR3 length: 14 amino acids. Trimming shortened V by 0 bases and J by 4 bases, and 10 bases separated the two germline ends. Germline CDR1 and CDR2: SGHRS and YFSETQ. DNA of the CDR3: TGCGCCAGCAGCTTGGCCCTGCCGTTCACTGAAGCTTTCTTT. Translating it yields CASSLALPFTEAFF.

In its sample, this clonotype was seen many times. The chain recombines TRBV3-1 with TRBJ1-1; D possibly corresponds to TRBD1 (5 bases). V dropped 3 bases and J dropped 3 bases, with 14 bases sitting between them. There are 15 residues in the CDR3. Germline values: CDR1 LGHDT, CDR2 YNNKEL (reference sequence). CDR3 loop: CASSQWGGEYTEAFF. CDR3 in DNA: TGTGCCAGCAGCCAGTGGGGGGGTGAATACACTGAAGCTTTCTTT.

The rearrangement uses TRBV6-1 and TRBJ2-5; possible D gene TRBD2, 6 bases. Trimming shortened V by 6 bases and J by 7 bases, and 15 bases separated the two germline ends. The CDR3 sequence is 13 residues long. Germline lookup yields CDR1 MNHNS and CDR2 SASEGT. The CDR3 loop is CASRPTGVGTQYF. In DNA, the CDR3 is TGTGCCAGCAGGCCTACGGGGGTGGGGACCCAGTACTTC.

The chain employs TRBV2 and TRBJ1-2, with unresolved D. This CDR3 is 14 amino acids long. Germline loops: CDR1 SNHLY, CDR2 FYNNEI. V was clipped by 3 bases and J by 1 base, with 9 bases between them. As DNA, the CDR3 is TGTGCCAGCAGTGAGGTCGACGGTAACTATGGCTACACCTTC. Its protein product is CASSEVDGNYGYTF.

This clonotype was recorded a few times. This chain uses TRBV27 with TRBJ1-5, with D maybe TRBD1 (6 bases). Germline V gene lookup returns CDR1 MNHEY and CDR2 SMNVEV (reference sequence). The V and J ends lost 3 bases and 2 bases respectively, with 14 bases between them. CDR3 length: 16 amino acids. Here the CDR3 reads CASSLSGTLGNQPQHF. CDR3 sequence (DNA): TGTGCCAGCAGTTTGTCGGGGACATTGGGCAATCAGCCCCAGCATTTT.

The table lists this clonotype with many counts. The chain employs TRBV20-1 and TRBJ1-1, with D maybe TRBD1 (6 bases). The CDR3 is 12 amino acids. The V end lost 5 bases, the J end lost 10 bases, and 17 bases lay between the germline ends. Germline CDR1 DFQATT, CDR2 SNEGSKA (reference sequence). CDR3 protein: CSALLWGAVAFF. The CDR3 nucleotides are TGCAGTGCTTTACTTTGGGGGGCGGTAGCTTTCTTT.

This sequence joins TRBV4-2 and TRBJ1-2; D is unresolved. This CDR3 has 15 amino acids. V was shortened by 0 bases and J by 3 bases, with 11 bases between the two germline ends. Germline lookup yields CDR1 LGHNA and CDR2 YNFKEQ. Here the CDR3 reads CASSQDPRTYYGYTF. CDR3 in DNA: TGTGCCAGCAGCCAAGATCCGCGCACCTACTATGGCTACACCTTC.

In regard to this clonotype: A read error may account for a junction end that differs from germline. The chain carries TRBV15 and TRBJ2-1; no firm D call. CDR3 size: 13 residues. Germline CDR1 LNHNV, CDR2 YYDKDF (reference sequence). CDR3 residues: CATGSSPLHEQFF. In nucleotides, the CDR3 is TGTGCCACCGGCAGTTCCCCCTTACATGAGCAGTTCTTC.

This clonotype was recorded many times. This sequence joins TRBV15 and TRBJ2-3, with 11 nucleotides matching TRBD2. Germline loops: CDR1 LNHNV, CDR2 YYDKDF (reference sequence). The length of the CDR3 is 16 residues. Germline trimming cut 0 bases from V and 7 bases from J; bases unmatched to any gene: 6. CDR3 protein: CATSRDTSGSWNTQYF. The CDR3, as DNA: TGTGCCACCAGCAGAGACACTAGCGGGAGTTGGAATACGCAGTATTTT.

The chain uses TRBV4-1 and TRBJ2-7; 12 bases are shared with TRBD2. Germline CDR1 reads MGHRA; CDR2 reads YSYEKL. V lost 2 bases to trimming and J lost 2 bases; unmatched junction nucleotides: 1. CDR3 length: 15 residues. CDR3 amino acids: CASSQLAGGTYEQYV. The CDR3 bases are TGCGCCAGCAGCCAACTAGCGGGGGGGACCTACGAGCAGTACGTC.

V is TRBV2 and J is TRBJ1-5; D unclear. Germline V lookup: CDR1 SNHLY, CDR2 FYNNEI. Deletions cut 7 bases from V and 0 bases from J, with 7 bases between. There are 13 residues in the CDR3. Here the CDR3 reads CASNLNSNQPQHF. The CDR3 DNA sequence: TGTGCCAGCAATCTAAATAGCAATCAGCCCCAGCATTTT. Complete variable domain (other parts from reference TRBV2 and TRBJ1-5): EPEVTQTPSHQVTQMGQEVILRCVPISNHLYFYWYRQILGQKVEFLVSFYNNEISEKSEIFDDQFSVERPDGSNFTLKIRSTKLEDSAMYFCASNLNSNQPQHFGDGTRLSIL.

This clonotype showed up just a few times. The J gene is TRBJ2-7, the V gene TRBV11-3; D is unresolved. Trimming removed 5 bases from V and 1 base from J, with 9 bases in between. Germline V lookup: CDR1 SGHNT, CDR2 YENEEA. CDR3 length equals 13 residues. Written as DNA, the CDR3 is TGTGCCAGCAGCCCGGGCGTATCCTACGAGCAGTACTTC. It translates to CASSPGVSYEQYF. The whole variable domain, filled in from reference TRBV11-3 and TRBJ2-7, reads EAGVVQSPRYKIIEKKQPVAFWCNPISGHNTLYWYLQNLGQGPELLIRYENEEAVDDSQLPKDRFSAERLKGVDSTLKIQPAELGDSAVYLCASSPGVSYEQYFGPGTRLTVT.

A few counts support this clonotype. This chain uses TRBV5-1 with TRBJ2-5, with D possibly TRBD1 on 6 matching bases. V lost 0 bases to trimming and J lost 0 bases, with 9 bases between them. Germline lookup yields CDR1 SGHRS and CDR2 YFSETQ. The CDR3 is 15 residues long. The CDR3 DNA is TGCGCCAGCAGCTTGGCCGGACAGAACCAAGAGACCCAGTACTTC. Translated: CASSLAGQNQETQYF.

The chain is built from TRBV7-6 and TRBJ2-5; unclear D gene. CDR3 length: 12 residues. V lost 1 base, J lost 6 bases, and 6 bases lay in between. Germline CDR1 SGHVS, CDR2 FNYEAQ. For the CDR3, the DNA is TGTGCCAGCAGCTTAGTAGGGCAGACCCAGTACTTC. Protein product: CASSLVGQTQYF.

V is TRBV9 and J is TRBJ2-1; no definite D call. There are 17 residues in the CDR3. CDR1 SGDLS and CDR2 YYNGEE come from the germline V gene. The V and J ends lost 4 bases and 3 bases respectively, with 20 bases between them. CDR3 DNA: TGTGCCAGCAGCCCCCGGACCGATCCTAACTACTACAATGAGCAGTTCTTC. Translated, it gives CASSPRTDPNYYNEQFF.

The rearrangement links TRBV5-5 to TRBJ1-1, with D possibly matching TRBD1 (5 bases). Germline V gene lookup returns CDR1 SGHKS and CDR2 YYEKEE (reference sequence). V lost 1 base to trimming and J lost 5 bases, with 12 bases between them. The CDR3 totals 14 residues. In nucleotides, the CDR3 is TGTGCCAGCAGCTTGTGGGGGAGGGAGACTGAAGCTTTCTTT. Amino acids: CASSLWGRETEAFF.